Following are 17 T cell receptor beta chains from one sample sequenced in a study of cytomegalovirus exposure and HLA in healthy donors. This PCR relied on a set of 60 Vbeta primers and 13 Jbeta primers. The assay was immunoSEQ multiplex PCR, and TCRdb's table has in-frame clones only and misses some. The sample data list more than 75,000 clones. Sequenced: PBMCs. All receptors derive from a man in his fifties or sixties in good health and CMV-seropositive.

The V call is TRBV6-1, the J call TRBJ2-1; 7 nucleotides align to TRBD1. J was trimmed by 6 bases and V by 4 bases; bases with no gene match: 9. The CDR3 length is 15 residues. Germline V gene lookup returns CDR1 MNHNS and CDR2 SASEGT. The CDR3 bases are TGTGCCAGCAGTGGTTACAGGGGCCCCCTCAATGAGCAGTTCTTC. Protein: CASSGYRGPLNEQFF.

This chain joins TRBV7-8 and TRBJ2-5, with D uncertain. This CDR3 comprises 15 residues. V lost 3 bases, J lost 5 bases, and 16 bases lay in between. Germline lookup yields CDR1 SGHVS and CDR2 FQNEAQ. The CDR3 DNA is TGTGCCAGCAGCTTCTTCCTAGGAGTCGGGGAGACCCAGTACTTC. Translating it yields CASSFFLGVGETQYF.

CDR3 in amino acids: CASTGQGAGQPQHF. Here the CDR3 DNA reads TGTGCCAGTACTGGACAGGGGGCAGGTCAGCCCCAGCATTTT. The chain joins TRBV19 to TRBJ1-5, with 11 bases identical to TRBD1. The germline CDR1 and CDR2 sequences are LNHDA and SQIVND (reference sequence). V was clipped by 7 bases and J by 6 bases; unmatched bases: 5. CDR3 length: 14 amino acids.

This sequence joins TRBV6-6 and TRBJ1-5; perhaps TRBD1 as D (5 bases). Trimming cost V 0 bases and J 5 bases, with 8 bases left between them. The CDR3 length is 14 residues. CDR1 MNHNY and CDR2 SVGAGI come from the germline V gene (reference sequence). CDR3 protein: CASSYSGGDQPQHF. CDR3 in DNA: TGTGCCAGCAGTTACTCGGGAGGGGATCAGCCCCAGCATTTT.

The chain recombines TRBV27 with TRBJ2-7, with 12 bases lining up with TRBD2. CDR3 size: 14 residues. Trimming took 6 bases from V and 5 from J; bases not matched to a gene: 5. Germline V gene lookup returns CDR1 MNHEY and CDR2 SMNVEV (reference sequence). As DNA, the CDR3 is TGTGCCAGCAGGAGACTAGCGGGAGCTGACGAGCAGTACTTC. Amino acids: CASRRLAGADEQYF.

The CDR3 DNA follows: TGTGCCAGCAGCTTGGAGCAAGCTAACTATGGCTACACCTTC. Translating it yields CASSLEQANYGYTF. This chain joins TRBV7-2 and TRBJ1-2; no reliable D call. Trimming removed 3 bases at V and 0 bases at J, with 8 bases between. The CDR3 covers 14 residues. CDR1 is SGHTA, CDR2 FQGNSA, per germline.

The chain has TRBV5-1 and TRBJ1-1; no firm D call. The CDR3 loop spans 11 amino acids. Trimming left V 6 bases short and J 7 bases short, with 10 bases between. Germline loops: CDR1 SGHRS, CDR2 YFSETQ. The CDR3 DNA reads as TGCGCCAGCAAGGGAGAGATTGAAGCTTTCTTT. Translated: CASKGEIEAFF. Using reference TRBV5-1 and TRBJ1-1 for the parts outside the CDR3, the full variable domain is KAGVTQTPRYLIKTRGQQVTLSCSPISGHRSVSWYQQTPGQGLQFLFEYFSETQRNKGNFPGRFSGRQFSNSRSEMNVSTLELGDSALYLCASKGEIEAFFGQGTRLTVV.

Here the CDR3 reads CASSLVGTPNYEQYF. The CDR3 DNA reads TGTGCCAGCAGCTTAGTTGGGACACCTAACTACGAGCAGTACTTC. This chain uses TRBV7-2 with TRBJ2-7, with D perhaps matching TRBD1 (6 bases). Deletions cut 1 base from V and 3 bases from J, with 13 bases between. Germline V gives CDR1 SGHTA, CDR2 FQGNSA. The CDR3 is 15 residues long.

The chain is built from TRBV29-1 and TRBJ1-5; D not resolved. Per the germline V gene, CDR1 is SQVTM and CDR2 is ANQGSEA. The germline V and J ends were trimmed by 6 bases and 7 bases, with 10 bases remaining between them. The CDR3 extends over 11 amino acids. The CDR3, as DNA: TGCAGCGTACACCCCCTCCAGCCCCAGCATTTT. Protein product: CSVHPLQPQHF.

The chain couples TRBV7-2 to TRBJ1-5, with a weak D call TRBD1 (5 bases). V lost 1 base and J lost 1, with 14 bases in between. CDR1 SGHTA and CDR2 FQGNSA come from the germline V gene. The CDR3 has 17 amino acids. The CDR3 region has the DNA TGTGCCAGCAGCTTAGGAGCAGCAGGGAGGAGCAATCAGCCCCAGCATTTT. Translating gives CASSLGAAGRSNQPQHF.

This chain connects TRBV2 to TRBJ2-5; TRBD2 matches at 10 bases. In germline, CDR1 is SNHLY, CDR2 FYNNEI. Unmatched junction bases numbered 11, after V lost 5 bases and J lost 2 bases. This CDR3 contains 17 residues. Here the CDR3 reads CASSPPQAGGRQETQYF. CDR3 DNA sequence: TGTGCCAGCAGTCCCCCTCAAGCGGGAGGGAGGCAAGAGACCCAGTACTTC.

The rearrangement uses TRBV7-9 and TRBJ1-1, with 9 bases that match TRBD1. V was pared by 4 bases and J by 6 bases, with 6 bases of the junction left unmatched. This CDR3 has 14 residues. Germline CDR1 is SEHNR and CDR2 is FQNEAQ (reference sequence). The CDR3 spells CASSSRTGGAEAFF. The CDR3 nucleotides read TGTGCCAGCAGCTCCCGAACAGGGGGCGCTGAAGCTTTCTTT.

The rearrangement joins TRBV9 to TRBJ2-7, with D tentatively TRBD1 (5 bases). Germline V gives CDR1 SGDLS, CDR2 YYNGEE. The CDR3 consists of 15 residues. The V gene lost 0 bases and the J gene lost 0 bases, with 10 bases spanning the gap. The CDR3 loop reads CASSVDQGSSYEQYF. In DNA form, the CDR3 reads TGTGCCAGCAGCGTAGACCAGGGCTCCTCCTACGAGCAGTACTTC.

The gene calls are TRBV7-2 and TRBJ2-1; TRBD1 aligns across 7 bases. The V and J ends lost 7 bases and 1 base, in that order; junction bases with no gene match: 4. The length of the CDR3 is 14 residues. From germline, CDR1 is SGHTA and CDR2 FQGNSA. The CDR3 nucleotides read TGTGCCAGCACCTCGGGACAGTCCTACAATGAGCAGTTCTTC. Translated: CASTSGQSYNEQFF.

The chain recombines TRBV9 with TRBJ2-1; 8 bases agree with TRBD2. V gave up 0 bases and J gave up 9 bases; unmatched junction bases: 8. CDR1 is SGDLS, CDR2 YYNGEE, per germline. The CDR3 runs to 15 residues. In DNA form, the CDR3 reads TGTGCCAGCAGCGTAGGAACGGGGGGGAGGGCTGAGCAGTTCTTC. This translates into CASSVGTGGRAEQFF.

The V call is TRBV7-9, the J call TRBJ2-1; no clear D gene. Looked up from germline, CDR1 is SEHNR and CDR2 is FQNEAQ (reference sequence). V gave up 3 bases and J gave up 5 bases, with 8 bases separating them. The CDR3 extends over 13 amino acids. The CDR3 DNA reads TGTGCCAGCAGCTTCTCAGAGGACAATGAGCAGTTCTTC. This codes for CASSFSEDNEQFF.

The rearrangement uses TRBV11-2 and TRBJ2-4; TRBD2 might be the D (6 bases). CDR1 and CDR2 from the germline V gene are SGHAT and FQNNGV. There are 16 residues in the CDR3. The V end was cut by 5 bases, the J end by 8 bases, with 22 bases between. This CDR3 is CASSRGGTPAFYIQYF. CDR3 nucleotide sequence: TGTGCCAGCAGCCGAGGCGGGACCCCCGCGTTTTACATTCAGTACTTC.